The 30 T cell receptor beta chains presented below share a single source sample, sequenced in a study of T cells in Graves' hyperthyroidism and ophthalmopathy. RNA transcripts served as the template for amplifying TCR beta CDR3 regions. When the TCR CDR3 underwent first-round RT-PCR, the HTBI primer set was used. Using its own MiXCR run on the multiplex PCR reads, TCRdb lists one record per CDR3 protein. The repertoire holds approximately 210,000 distinct CDR3 sequences, 15% to 20% seen once, with roughly 50% in the top ten. The sample taken for sequencing was blood. These receptors were taken from a man aged 45 to 65 with Graves' hyperthyroidism.

This clonotype was counted at least ten times. The chain carries TRBV3-1 and TRBJ2-5; no clear D gene. The CDR3 contains 15 residues. V shed 0 bases and J shed 1 base, with 9 bases lying between them. Per germline, CDR1 LGHDT and CDR2 YNNKEL (reference sequence). CDR3 sequence (DNA): TGTGCCAGCAGCCAAGATCCCCCCTTCCAAGAGACCCAGTACTTC. It is translated as CASSQDPPFQETQYF.

This clonotype was recorded a few times. The CDR3 DNA follows: TGTGCCAGCAGTTCAACTCACCCCGGGACAGGGGCCTACGAGCAGTACTTC. It specifies CASSSTHPGTGAYEQYF. The rearrangement links TRBV28 to TRBJ2-7, with 10 positions matching TRBD1. V shed 4 bases, J shed 2 bases, and the junction held 11 bases outside the gene matches. Germline V CDR1 and CDR2: MDHEN, SYDVKM. The CDR3 loop spans 17 amino acids.

The chain recombines TRBV19 with TRBJ2-3; D perhaps matches TRBD2 (6 bases). The CDR3 is made up of 17 amino acids. Trimming stripped 6 bases from V and 6 bases from J, with 25 bases between. The germline V gene encodes CDR1 LNHDA and CDR2 SQIVND (reference sequence). In DNA form, the CDR3 reads TGTGCCAGTAGCTACATAACCCACTCGGGAGAAACGGATACGCAGTATTTT. Its translation is CASSYITHSGETDTQYF.

V is TRBV5-1 and J is TRBJ2-7; a possible D gene is TRBD2 (5 bases). The CDR3 is 17 amino acids. The V gene's germline CDR1 is SGHRS and CDR2 YFSETQ. Trimming took 2 bases from V and 2 from J, leaving 20 bases between them. The CDR3 is CASSLPPGSPDPYEQYF. DNA of the CDR3: TGCGCCAGCAGCTTACCACCGGGATCACCGGACCCCTACGAGCAGTACTTC.

This clonotype was counted many times. The chain recombines TRBV7-2 with TRBJ2-7, with 12 bases fitting TRBD2. Germline V CDR1 and CDR2: SGHTA, FQGNSA. The CDR3 contains 16 residues. With V trimmed by 5 bases and J by 1 base, 6 bases remained unmatched. Here the CDR3 reads CASSLGLAGWSYEQYF. The DNA for the CDR3 is TGTGCCAGCAGCCTAGGACTAGCGGGATGGTCCTACGAGCAGTACTTC.

The rearrangement links TRBV29-1 to TRBJ2-1; perhaps D is TRBD1 or TRBD2 (5 bases each). CDR1 is SQVTM, CDR2 ANQGSEA, per germline. This CDR3 has 12 amino acids. With 4 bases removed from V and 13 bases from J, the gap between germline ends came to 17 bases. CDR3: CSVVEWGNGQFF. CDR3 DNA: TGCAGCGTTGTTGAGTGGGGGAATGGACAGTTCTTC.

The chain has TRBV28 and TRBJ2-5; a weak D match, TRBD2 (7 bases). The CDR3 has 15 amino acids. Germline lookup yields CDR1 MDHEN and CDR2 SYDVKM. Trimming shortened V by 3 bases and J by 5 bases, and 16 bases separated the two germline ends. The CDR3 sequence: CASSLQRGGSETQYF. The CDR3 coding sequence is TGTGCCAGCAGTTTGCAGAGGGGGGGGAGCGAGACCCAGTACTTC.

This clonotype came up many times. DNA for the CDR3: TGTGCCAGCAGTGAACGACAGGGGTTAGGGGAAAAACTGTTTTTT. It yields the protein CASSERQGLGEKLFF. This rearrangement joins TRBV25-1 to TRBJ1-4, with 8 bases fitting TRBD1. Trimming cost V 2 bases and J 8 bases; bases outside gene matches: 7. The CDR3 covers 15 residues. Germline assignment: CDR1 MGHDK and CDR2 SYGVNS.

This clonotype occurred many times. V and J are TRBV20-1 and TRBJ2-3, with TRBD1 as a possible D gene (5 bases). The V and J ends lost 7 bases and 3 bases respectively, with 14 bases between them. The CDR3 loop spans 13 amino acids. Germline V lookup: CDR1 DFQATT, CDR2 SNEGSKA (reference sequence). DNA for the CDR3: TGCAGTGTCAATAGGGGCGAAACAGATACGCAGTATTTT. It translates to CSVNRGETDTQYF.

This sequence joins TRBV6-2 or TRBV6-3 and TRBJ1-5, with TRBD1 as a possible D gene (6 bases). The length of the CDR3 is 14 residues. The V gene's germline CDR1 is MNHEY and CDR2 SVGEGT. The V end lost 1 base, the J end lost 6 bases, and 10 bases lay between the germline ends. CDR3 sequence: CASSYFTGFQPQHF. The CDR3 DNA is TGTGCCAGCAGTTACTTTACAGGGTTTCAGCCCCAGCATTTT.

The rearrangement uses TRBV6-1 and TRBJ2-7, with TRBD1 identical over 7 bases. The germline gives CDR1 MNHNS, CDR2 SASEGT. The V gene end was trimmed by 7 bases and the J gene end by 3 bases; junction bases not matched to a gene: 12. The CDR3 extends over 15 amino acids. The CDR3: CASNSWGQLNYEQYF. Here the CDR3 DNA reads TGTGCCAGCAATTCCTGGGGACAGCTTAACTACGAGCAGTACTTC.

Concerning this clonotype itself: A single base separates this from a much larger clone, so it may be a read error. The DNA for the CDR3 is TGCAGCGGGAGACGGGACCCCAGCCCCCAAGAGACCCAGTACTTC. Amino acid sequence: CSGRRDPSPQETQYF. V is TRBV29-1 and J is TRBJ2-5; D possibly uses TRBD1 or TRBD2 (5 bases each). The ends were cut back, 7 bases at V and 1 base at J, with 19 bases in the middle. The CDR3 has 15 residues. Germline-derived CDR1 and CDR2 are SQVTM and ANQGSEA.

This clonotype occurred many times. This chain uses TRBV28 with TRBJ1-1; D is perhaps TRBD1 (6 bases). Germline assignment: CDR1 MDHEN and CDR2 SYDVKM. The CDR3 consists of 13 residues. Trimming took off 3 bases at V and 3 bases at J, with 8 bases between the two ends. CDR3 region: CASSFNRDTEAFF. CDR3 in DNA: TGTGCCAGCAGTTTTAACAGGGACACTGAAGCTTTCTTT.

The chain links TRBV7-9 to TRBJ1-2; D remains unclear. The V end lost 5 bases, the J end lost 2 bases, and 15 bases lay between the germline ends. The V gene's germline CDR1 is SEHNR and CDR2 FQNEAQ (reference sequence). This CDR3 comprises 15 residues. The CDR3 region is CASSPPYRENYGYTF. As DNA, the CDR3 is TGTGCCAGCAGCCCCCCCTACAGAGAGAACTATGGCTACACCTTC.

The CDR3 loop is CSDRPYRNTEAFF. The CDR3 DNA is TGCAGTGATAGGCCCTACAGGAACACTGAAGCTTTCTTT. J is TRBJ1-1 and V is TRBV20-1; D gene uncertain. V dropped 7 bases and J dropped 1 base, with 13 bases sitting between them. Germline V gene lookup returns CDR1 DFQATT and CDR2 SNEGSKA (reference sequence). The CDR3 sequence is 13 residues long.

The V gene is TRBV28, the J gene TRBJ2-7; either TRBD1 or TRBD2 may supply D (6 bases each). Germline-derived CDR1 and CDR2 are MDHEN and SYDVKM. The CDR3 has 15 residues. The V end was cut by 2 bases, the J end by 4 bases, with 15 bases between. The CDR3 protein is CASSLRGRGTYEQYF. In DNA form, the CDR3 reads TGTGCCAGCAGTTTAAGGGGACGGGGGACATACGAGCAGTACTTC.

This clonotype showed up just a few times. The CDR3 sequence: CAIGYTGELFF. CDR3 nucleotide sequence: TGTGCCATCGGTTACACCGGGGAGCTGTTTTTT. This sequence joins TRBV28 and TRBJ2-2; D is undetermined. Germline assignment: CDR1 MDHEN and CDR2 SYDVKM. Trimming pared 10 bases from V and 3 bases from J, leaving 6 bases between. The CDR3 sequence is 11 residues long.

This clonotype was seen repeatedly, ten times or more. The rearrangement joins TRBV6-2 or TRBV6-3 to TRBJ1-5, with D unresolved. Germline assignment: CDR1 MNHEY and CDR2 SVGEGT. Trimming pared 1 base from V and 6 bases from J, leaving 10 bases between. The CDR3 has 14 residues. CDR3 DNA: TGTGCCAGCAGTTACTGGGGTACCAGTCAGCCCCAGCATTTT. Amino acids: CASSYWGTSQPQHF.

This clonotype turned up a few times. This rearrangement joins TRBV7-9 to TRBJ2-4; TRBD2 aligns across 10 bases. This CDR3 spans 18 amino acids. The junction had 12 bases not matched to a gene; V was cut back by 0 bases and J by 7 bases. From germline, CDR1 is SEHNR and CDR2 FQNEAQ (reference sequence). CDR3 in amino acids: CASSLALRSSGSTNIQYF. The CDR3 DNA sequence: TGTGCCAGCAGCTTAGCGTTGCGGTCTAGCGGGAGCACTAACATTCAGTACTTC.

This clonotype was counted at least ten times. J is TRBJ2-7 and V is TRBV6-5; D gene unclear. The length of the CDR3 is 12 residues. The germline gives CDR1 MNHEY, CDR2 SVGAGI. The ends were cut back, 2 bases at V and 6 bases at J, with 8 bases in the middle. CDR3 amino acids: CASSYTGGEQYF. CDR3 DNA: TGTGCCAGCAGTTACACCGGTGGCGAGCAGTACTTC.

This clonotype appeared many times. CDR3 in amino acids: CASSLGGSHNEQFF. The DNA of the CDR3 is TGTGCCAGCAGTTTAGGGGGATCCCACAATGAGCAGTTCTTC. The gene calls are TRBV27 and TRBJ2-1; D may be TRBD1 or TRBD2 (5 bases each). Deletions cut 2 bases from V and 5 bases from J, with 10 bases between. The CDR3 length is 14 residues. Germline values: CDR1 MNHEY, CDR2 SMNVEV (reference sequence).

In the case of this clonotype: This may be a read error: a much more frequent sequence differs by one nucleotide. As DNA, the CDR3 is TGTGCCAGCAGCTTAACAGGGCCCCCGCTCAAGCAGTACTTC. It specifies CASSLTGPPLKQYF. The V gene is TRBV7-9, the J gene TRBJ2-7; D perhaps matches TRBD1 (6 bases). The CDR3 runs to 14 residues. Germline values: CDR1 SEHNR, CDR2 FQNEAQ (reference sequence). The germline V and J ends were trimmed by 2 bases and 8 bases, with 16 bases remaining between them.

The J gene is TRBJ2-1, the V gene TRBV15, with D uncertain. Trimming left V 0 bases short and J 9 bases short, with 9 bases between. The germline CDR1 and CDR2 sequences are LNHNV and YYDKDF (reference sequence). This CDR3 comprises 13 residues. In DNA form, the CDR3 reads TGTGCCACCAGCAGAGATTTTAGCAGTGAGCAGTTCTTC. Translation gives CATSRDFSSEQFF.

This clonotype was counted only a few times. This chain connects TRBV5-8 to TRBJ2-7; D possibly uses TRBD1 or TRBD2 (5 bases each). The germline V gene encodes CDR1 SGHTS and CDR2 YDEGEE. Trimming left V 4 bases short and J 0 bases short, with 14 bases between. This CDR3 is built from 15 residues. The CDR3 region has the DNA TGTGCCAGCAGCCCCGGCCTGGGGGACTCCTACGAGCAGTACTTC. The encoded protein is CASSPGLGDSYEQYF.

This clonotype was counted ten times or more. The rearrangement joins TRBV20-1 to TRBJ2-3; 16 nucleotides agree with TRBD2. V shed 2 bases, J shed 6 bases, and the junction held 5 bases outside the gene matches. This CDR3 has 16 residues. Germline assignment: CDR1 DFQATT and CDR2 SNEGSKA (reference sequence). CDR3 DNA: TGCAGTGCTAGATCCCCGGGACTAGCGGGAGGGGATACGCAGTATTTT. Its protein is CSARSPGLAGGDTQYF.

This clonotype showed up many times. One end of the junction is discordant with germline, which a read error may explain. The chain uses TRBV11-2 and TRBJ2-1; D is unclear. In germline, CDR1 is SGHAT, CDR2 FQNNGV. The CDR3 runs to 15 residues. The CDR3 region is CACSLDRLGRNEQFF. In DNA form, the CDR3 reads TGTGCCTGCAGCTTAGATCGGCTAGGTAGGAATGAGCAGTTCTTC.

V usage is TRBV15 and J usage is TRBJ1-2, with TRBD1 matching 7 bases. J gave up 8 bases and V 6 bases, and 18 bases lay outside the gene matches. The CDR3 has 16 residues. Germline values: CDR1 LNHNV, CDR2 YYDKDF (reference sequence). As DNA, the CDR3 is TGTGCCACCAGAAGAACAGGGGCGTCAAGGGAAGGAGGCTACACCTTC. As protein: CATRRTGASREGGYTF.

This clonotype was picked up a small number of times. A clone one base away is much larger, so this may be a read error. This sequence joins TRBV10-2 and TRBJ2-7, with 7 bases lining up with TRBD2. The CDR3 runs to 14 residues. The germline V gene has CDR1 WSHSY and CDR2 SAAADI. This CDR3 reads CASRPTSSGDEQCF. Here the CDR3 DNA reads TGCGCCAGCCGCCCGACTAGCTCCGGCGACGAGCAGTGCTTC.

J is TRBJ2-3 and V is TRBV19, with 14 bases aligning to TRBD2. The CDR3 runs to 17 residues. The V segment lost 6 bases and the J segment 6 bases; nucleotides outside the gene matches: 11. Germline loops: CDR1 LNHDA, CDR2 SQIVND (reference sequence). The DNA of the CDR3 is TGTGCCAGTAGCAGACAGTCCGGGACTAGCGGGAGTGATACGCAGTATTTT. The encoded protein is CASSRQSGTSGSDTQYF.

This clonotype was seen repeatedly, ten times or more. The chain recombines TRBV5-5 with TRBJ2-1; D might be TRBD2 (7 bases). CDR3 size: 19 residues. The germline V and J ends were trimmed by 4 bases and 6 bases, with 29 bases remaining between them. CDR1 and CDR2 from the germline V gene are SGHKS and YYEKEE (reference sequence). CDR3 bases: TGTGCCAGCAGCGGAGGGGGACTATCGTCCCCTATACTTATCAATGAGCAGTTCTTC. Amino acid sequence: CASSGGGLSSPILINEQFF.